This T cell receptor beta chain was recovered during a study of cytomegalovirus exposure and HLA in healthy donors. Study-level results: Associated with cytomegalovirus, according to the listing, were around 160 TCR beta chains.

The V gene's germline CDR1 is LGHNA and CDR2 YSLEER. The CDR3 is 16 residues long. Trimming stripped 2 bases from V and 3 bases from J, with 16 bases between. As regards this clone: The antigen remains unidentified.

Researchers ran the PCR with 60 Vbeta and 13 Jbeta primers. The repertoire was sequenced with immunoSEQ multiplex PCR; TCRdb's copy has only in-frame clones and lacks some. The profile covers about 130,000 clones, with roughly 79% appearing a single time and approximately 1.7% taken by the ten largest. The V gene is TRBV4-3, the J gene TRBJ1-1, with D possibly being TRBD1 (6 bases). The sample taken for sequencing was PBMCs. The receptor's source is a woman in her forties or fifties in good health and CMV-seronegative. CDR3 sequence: CASSQIQGVWDTEAFF. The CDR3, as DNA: TGCGCCAGCAGCCAAATACAGGGAGTCTGGGACACTGAAGCTTTCTTT.